Listed here are 12 T cell receptor beta chains from one sample, sequenced in a study of T cells expressing NK-cell markers. From its re-call of the 5' RACE reads, TCRdb lists each CDR3 protein once, without DNA. The sample's table shows around 280,000 distinct CDR3 sequences. The sequencing input was blood T cells: a sorted CD56 or NKG2C T cell subset, CD4+ or CD8+ T cells, or bulk PBMC T cells (not recorded which). These receptors originate from a man younger than 30 in good health.

The J gene is TRBJ2-7, the V gene TRBV2. CDR3 length: 15 residues. The V gene's germline CDR1 is SNHLY and CDR2 FYNNEI. The CDR3 protein is CASSDLGMPKEEQYF. The full variable domain, completed using reference TRBV2 and TRBJ2-7, is EPEVTQTPSHQVTQMGQEVILRCVPISNHLYFYWYRQILGQKVEFLVSFYNNEISEKSEIFDDQFSVERPDGSNFTLKIRSTKLEDSAMYFCASSDLGMPKEEQYFGPGTRLTVT.

The chain is built from TRBV4-3 and TRBJ1-1; no DNA is available, so the TRBD1 call from TCRdb remains unchecked. Germline-derived CDR1 and CDR2 are LGHNA and YSLEER. The CDR3 sequence is 16 residues long. The CDR3 is CASSQVTGSMNTEAFF.

The gene calls are TRBV29-1 and TRBJ1-2; the TCRdb call, TRBD1, lacks DNA for checking. There are 13 residues in the CDR3. CDR1 is SQVTM, CDR2 ANQGSEA, per germline. This CDR3 reads CSVEGQGAFGYTF. Variable domain in full (rest from reference TRBV29-1 and TRBJ1-2): SAVISQKPSRDICQRGTSLTIQCQVDSQVTMMFWYRQQPGQSLTLIATANQGSEATYESGFVIDKFPISRPNLTFSTLTVSNMSPEDSSIYLCSVEGQGAFGYTFGSGTRLTVV.

V usage is TRBV19 and J usage is TRBJ2-2. Germline-derived CDR1 and CDR2 are LNHDA and SQIVND (reference sequence). The CDR3 has 14 amino acids. This chain's CDR3 is CATTTKWDRSGLFF. Filled out from reference TRBV19 and TRBJ2-2, the complete variable domain reads DGGITQSPKYLFRKEGQNVTLSCEQNLNHDAMYWYRQDPGQGLRLIYYSQIVNDFQKGDIAEGYSVSREKKESFPLTVTSAQKNPTAFYLCATTTKWDRSGLFFGEGSRLTVL.

This chain connects TRBV5-4 to TRBJ2-3; the TCRdb D gene call, TRBD1, has no DNA to confirm it. The CDR3 is made up of 16 amino acids. CDR1 SGHNT and CDR2 YYREEE come from the germline V gene (reference sequence). This chain's CDR3 is CASSLDPGPSSDTQYF.

The V call is TRBV10-3, the J call TRBJ2-7; the TCRdb call, TRBD2, lacks DNA for checking. Per germline, CDR1 ENHRY and CDR2 SYGVKD. The CDR3 is made up of 15 amino acids. The CDR3 loop reads CAISQGIAGAYEQYF.

The CDR3 is CSVPLTSWEQFF. V gene TRBV29-1 combines with J gene TRBJ2-1; TCRdb picks TRBD1, but there is no DNA to check that call. The germline V gene encodes CDR1 SQVTM and CDR2 ANQGSEA. This CDR3 is built from 12 residues.

CDR3 protein: CASSPQGSPFLDEQYF. The chain has TRBV5-6 and TRBJ2-7; TCRdb's D call of TRBD1 is untestable without DNA. The CDR3 length is 16 residues. The germline CDR1 and CDR2 sequences are SGHDT and YYEEEE.

J is TRBJ2-1 and V is TRBV29-1; TCRdb calls TRBD1, which cannot be checked without DNA. The CDR3 contains 13 residues. Germline CDR1 and CDR2: SQVTM and ANQGSEA. The CDR3 sequence: CSVDSRVSNEQFF.

V usage is TRBV20-1 and J usage is TRBJ2-7; the D call of TRBD2 rests on TCRdb alone, since no DNA is present to check it. Germline V gene data show CDR1 as DFQATT and CDR2 as SNEGSKA (reference sequence). CDR3 length equals 15 residues. The CDR3: CSATWQGLGDYAVYF.

The chain has TRBV3-1 and TRBJ2-3; as DNA is missing, the TRBD1 call by TCRdb cannot be tested. Looked up from germline, CDR1 is LGHDT and CDR2 is YNNKEL (reference sequence). The CDR3 is 16 residues long. This chain's CDR3 is CASSQWDREVFDTQYF.

The chain employs TRBV7-2 and TRBJ1-1. The CDR3 totals 13 residues. The germline V gene encodes CDR1 SGHTA and CDR2 FQGNSA. CDR3 sequence: CASSLVSYTEAFF.